This passage covers 27 T cell receptor beta chains from one sample sequenced in a study of shared T cell receptors in the human thymus. The method was immunoSEQ multiplex PCR; TCRdb's version includes in-frame clones alone and lacks a portion of them. Of 630,000 or so clones in the sample, 70% to 90% were seen once. These same data were also listed under a study on human thymus T cells.

Sequenced input: thymocytes. These receptors originate from a boy less than two years old with a congenital heart defect.

The V and J genes are TRBV2 and TRBJ1-2, with a possible D match to TRBD1 (5 bases). The V end was cut by 6 bases, the J end by 7 bases, with 15 bases between. CDR3 length equals 13 residues. Germline CDR1 SNHLY, CDR2 FYNNEI. Written as DNA, the CDR3 is TGTGCCAGCAGGAGGGGACTCCAACTTGGCTACACCTTC. It specifies CASRRGLQLGYTF.

For the CDR3, the DNA is TGTGCCAGCAGCTTAGTCACCGGGAGAGGCGGCGAGCAGTACTTC. Translation: CASSLVTGRGGEQYF. The chain uses TRBV7-2 and TRBJ2-7, with D possibly matching TRBD2 (6 bases). The V and J ends lost 1 base and 6 bases respectively, with 16 bases between them. CDR1 SGHTA and CDR2 FQGNSA come from the germline V gene. CDR3 length: 15 residues.

The chain joins TRBV28 to TRBJ2-7; 11 positions match TRBD2. The germline gives CDR1 MDHEN, CDR2 SYDVKM. Germline trimming cut 7 bases from V and 6 bases from J; bases unmatched to any gene: 8. The CDR3 contains 14 residues. The CDR3 is CASNGLAGVFEQYF. CDR3 coding DNA: TGTGCCAGCAACGGACTAGCGGGTGTATTCGAGCAGTACTTC.

V gene TRBV5-1 combines with J gene TRBJ2-7; D remains unclear. V shed 4 bases and J shed 8 bases, with 10 bases lying between them. The CDR3 has 11 amino acids. CDR1 and CDR2 (germline): SGHRS, YFSETQ. The CDR3 nucleotides read TGCGCCAGCAGCCACCAGAGGAAGCAGTACTTC. Translation gives CASSHQRKQYF.

The gene calls are TRBV15 and TRBJ1-5, with D perhaps matching TRBD1 (6 bases). CDR3 length: 20 amino acids. The ends were cut back, 1 base at V and 3 bases at J, with 25 bases in the middle. Germline loops: CDR1 LNHNV, CDR2 YYDKDF (reference sequence). The CDR3 DNA reads as TGTGCCACCAGCAGAGGGGGGAAGGTAACAGGGCGTTTGAACAATCAGCCCCAGCATTTT. Its protein product is CATSRGGKVTGRLNNQPQHF. Complete variable domain (other parts from reference TRBV15 and TRBJ1-5): DAMVIQNPRYQVTQFGKPVTLSCSQTLNHNVMYWYQQKSSQAPKLLFHYYDKDFNNEADTPDNFQSRRPNTSFCFLDIRSPGLGDTAMYLCATSRGGKVTGRLNNQPQHFGDGTRLSIL.

This chain connects TRBV29-1 to TRBJ2-5; TRBD1 matches at 7 bases. Germline assignment: CDR1 SQVTM and CDR2 ANQGSEA. The CDR3 runs to 14 residues. J gave up 5 bases and V 4 bases, and 10 bases lay outside the gene matches. DNA for the CDR3: TGCAGCGTTGTCGTCAGGGTGGACAGGGAGACCCAGTACTTC. Translation: CSVVVRVDRETQYF.

The V call is TRBV11-2, the J call TRBJ2-5; perhaps TRBD2 as D (6 bases). The V end was cut by 2 bases, the J end by 7 bases, with 14 bases between. Per the germline V gene, CDR1 is SGHAT and CDR2 is FQNNGV. The CDR3 covers 14 residues. Written as DNA, the CDR3 is TGTGCCAGCAGCTTAAGGCGGGGAATGGGGACCCAGTACTTC. This sequence encodes CASSLRRGMGTQYF.

The J gene is TRBJ1-5, the V gene TRBV19, with no clear D. Trimming left V 3 bases short and J 2 bases short, with 5 bases between. This CDR3 has 13 residues. CDR1 LNHDA and CDR2 SQIVND come from the germline V gene (reference sequence). CDR3 region: CASSITGNQPQHF. The CDR3 coding sequence is TGTGCCAGTAGTATTACTGGCAATCAGCCCCAGCATTTT.

There are a few counts of this clone. The J gene is TRBJ1-1, the V gene TRBV5-4, with D possibly being TRBD1 (5 bases). The CDR3 loop spans 13 amino acids. Trimming took off 2 bases at V and 5 bases at J, with 10 bases between the two ends. Germline assignment: CDR1 SGHNT and CDR2 YYREEE (reference sequence). The CDR3 DNA reads as TGTGCCAGCAGCTTTAAGGGGAGGACTGAAGCTTTCTTT. This gives the protein CASSFKGRTEAFF.

The chain combines TRBV15 with TRBJ2-1, with TRBD2 identical over 9 bases. This CDR3 comprises 16 residues. The V and J ends lost 3 bases and 2 bases, in that order; junction bases with no gene match: 5. CDR1 and CDR2 from the germline V gene are LNHNV and YYDKDF (reference sequence). In DNA, the CDR3 is TGTGCCACCAGCAGTCGGGAGCGGGAGGCCTACAATGAGCAGTTCTTC. As protein: CATSSREREAYNEQFF.

The table lists this clone with a few counts. This chain joins TRBV11-2 and TRBJ2-1; D unclear. There are 12 residues in the CDR3. The V end was cut by 2 bases, the J end by 8 bases, with 7 bases between. CDR1 and CDR2 (germline): SGHAT, FQNNGV. CDR3 DNA: TGTGCCAGCAGCTTAATAGTCGATGAGCAGTTCTTC. Translated: CASSLIVDEQFF.

The genes are TRBV10-1 and TRBJ2-1, with 7 bases aligning to TRBD1. The CDR3 has 14 residues. CDR1 WNHNN and CDR2 SYGVQD come from the germline V gene (reference sequence). The J segment lost 5 bases and the V segment lost 2 bases, leaving 3 bases of the junction unmatched. The CDR3 sequence: CASSERDRHNEQFF. CDR3 in DNA: TGCGCCAGCAGTGAGAGGGACAGACACAATGAGCAGTTCTTC.

The V and J genes are TRBV25-1 and TRBJ2-3, with D possibly TRBD1 on 6 matching bases. Germline lookup yields CDR1 MGHDK and CDR2 SYGVNS. The V and J ends lost 4 bases and 4 bases respectively, with 12 bases between them. The CDR3 consists of 14 residues. The DNA of the CDR3 is TGTGCCAGCAGTGTTTCACAGGGCCCAGATACGCAGTATTTT. This sequence encodes CASSVSQGPDTQYF.

The chain uses TRBV9 and TRBJ2-3, with D unresolved. Germline loops: CDR1 SGDLS, CDR2 YYNGEE. The CDR3 extends over 17 amino acids. Trimming took off 2 bases at V and 0 bases at J, with 16 bases between the two ends. CDR3 protein: CASSVPARRASTDTQYF. The CDR3 DNA reads as TGTGCCAGCAGCGTTCCGGCTAGAAGAGCCAGCACAGATACGCAGTATTTT.

This rearrangement joins TRBV28 to TRBJ1-5; D remains unclear. The CDR3 loop spans 15 amino acids. The V end lost 3 bases, the J end lost 4 bases, and 13 bases lay between the germline ends. CDR1 is MDHEN and CDR2 is SYDVKM in the germline V gene. Here the CDR3 reads CASSFNVAGNQPQHF. Written as DNA, the CDR3 is TGTGCCAGCAGTTTTAACGTTGCGGGAAATCAGCCCCAGCATTTT.

The chain joins TRBV5-1 to TRBJ2-7; D may be TRBD1 (5 bases). Trimming cost V 5 bases and J 5 bases, with 17 bases left between them. Germline V gene sequence: CDR1 SGHRS, CDR2 YFSETQ. The CDR3 spans 14 residues. Here the CDR3 DNA reads TGCGCCAGCAGACTCCAGACAGCCCACCACGAGCAGTACTTC. It encodes CASRLQTAHHEQYF.

J is TRBJ2-1 and V is TRBV6-5, with 7 bases fitting TRBD1. Per germline, CDR1 MNHEY and CDR2 SVGAGI. The length of the CDR3 is 16 residues. After removal of 4 bases from V and 8 bases from J, the junction contained 14 bases not matched to a gene. This chain's CDR3 is CASSSVGQGVYDEQFF. The CDR3 DNA reads TGTGCCAGCAGTTCGGTAGGGCAGGGGGTATACGATGAGCAGTTCTTC.

The chain employs TRBV6-1 and TRBJ1-5; 8 nucleotides agree with TRBD1. V lost 4 bases, J lost 1 base, and 6 bases stayed unmatched. CDR3 length equals 16 residues. Germline values: CDR1 MNHNS, CDR2 SASEGT. The CDR3: CASSGYRGGSNQPQHF. CDR3 sequence (DNA): TGTGCCAGCAGTGGATACAGGGGGGGAAGCAATCAGCCCCAGCATTTT.

V gene TRBV7-2 combines with J gene TRBJ1-2; D is undetermined. Per the germline V gene, CDR1 is SGHTA and CDR2 is FQGNSA. Trimming removed 6 bases from V and 2 bases from J, with 25 bases in between. The CDR3 totals 18 residues. CDR3 DNA sequence: TGTGCCAGCAGTCAAAGTCCCTTGCGGCCGTTCTCCAACTATGGCTACACCTTC. It is translated as CASSQSPLRPFSNYGYTF.

This clone has only one observation. The V call is TRBV5-1, the J call TRBJ1-2; the D gene is possibly TRBD1 (5 bases). The V and J ends lost 4 bases and 0 bases respectively, with 13 bases between them. CDR3 length equals 15 residues. Germline CDR1 reads SGHRS; CDR2 reads YFSETQ. CDR3 in DNA: TGCGCCAGCAGCCCGGGGGGGACGACTAACTATGGCTACACCTTC. Amino acid sequence: CASSPGGTTNYGYTF.

The CDR3, as DNA: TGTGCCAGCATCGAGGGGGGGGCGACTAATGAAAAACTGTTTTTT. It encodes CASIEGGATNEKLFF. V gene TRBV11-2 combines with J gene TRBJ1-4, with D perhaps TRBD1 (6 bases). Germline V gives CDR1 SGHAT, CDR2 FQNNGV. The CDR3 runs to 15 residues. Trimming removed 7 bases at V and 2 bases at J, with 14 bases between.

The V gene is TRBV6-5, the J gene TRBJ1-2; D is ambiguous. The CDR3 totals 15 residues. CDR1 MNHEY and CDR2 SVGAGI come from the germline V gene. Deletions cut 7 bases from V and 2 bases from J, with 17 bases between. The CDR3 reads CASTRGRYDNYGYTF. In DNA form, the CDR3 reads TGTGCCAGCACTCGAGGGCGGTATGACAACTATGGCTACACCTTC.

J is TRBJ2-1 and V is TRBV19, with D possibly being TRBD2 (5 bases). The CDR3 extends over 16 amino acids. Deletions cut 2 bases from V and 3 bases from J, with 14 bases between. Germline lookup yields CDR1 LNHDA and CDR2 SQIVND (reference sequence). The DNA for the CDR3 is TGTGCCAGTAGTATACCTCGTGCGGGTAACTACAATGAGCAGTTCTTC. This codes for CASSIPRAGNYNEQFF.

This chain links TRBV5-8 with TRBJ1-5; the D gene is possibly TRBD1 (5 bases). The CDR3 sequence is 14 residues long. The V gene's germline CDR1 is SGHTS and CDR2 YDEGEE. Trimming pared 2 bases from V and 6 bases from J, leaving 12 bases between. The CDR3 coding sequence is TGTGCCAGCAGCTTCACCAGGGCCACTCAGCCCCAGCATTTT. Protein: CASSFTRATQPQHF. Drawing the rest from reference TRBV5-8 and TRBJ1-5, the complete variable domain is EAGVTQSPTHLIKTRGQQATLRCSPISGHTSVYWYQQALGLGLQFLLWYDEGEERNRGNFPPRFSGRQFPNYSSELNVNALELEDSALYLCASSFTRATQPQHFGDGTRLSIL.

The chain is built from TRBV7-2 and TRBJ2-1, with 9 nucleotides matching TRBD2. V was pared by 2 bases and J by 4 bases, with 6 bases of the junction left unmatched. Germline-derived CDR1 and CDR2 are SGHTA and FQGNSA. The CDR3 has 16 amino acids. The DNA for the CDR3 is TGTGCCAGCAGCTTATGGGCTAGCGGGGTTTACAATGAGCAGTTCTTC. Amino acids: CASSLWASGVYNEQFF.

The rearrangement links TRBV18 to TRBJ1-1; 8 bases are a match to TRBD1. Trimming removed 3 bases from V and 2 bases from J; junction bases left unmatched: 8. This CDR3 is 16 amino acids long. In germline, CDR1 is KGHSH, CDR2 LQKENI. CDR3 nucleotides: TGTGCCAGCTCACCCATACCGGACAGGGTAAACACTGAAGCTTTCTTT. Amino acids: CASSPIPDRVNTEAFF.

J is TRBJ2-1 and V is TRBV7-6; 8 bases are a match to TRBD2. CDR1 SGHVS and CDR2 FNYEAQ come from the germline V gene. Trimming removed 2 bases from V and 2 bases from J; junction bases left unmatched: 2. This CDR3 has 15 residues. The DNA of the CDR3 is TGTGCCAGCAGCTTAACTAGCGGAACCTACAATGAGCAGTTCTTC. Its protein product is CASSLTSGTYNEQFF. Looking up the rest from reference TRBV7-6 and TRBJ2-1 gives the full variable domain: GAGVSQSPRYKVTKRGQDVALRCDPISGHVSLYWYRQALGQGPEFLTYFNYEAQQDKSGLPNDRFSAERPEGSISTLTIQRTEQRDSAMYRCASSLTSGTYNEQFFGPGTRLTVL.